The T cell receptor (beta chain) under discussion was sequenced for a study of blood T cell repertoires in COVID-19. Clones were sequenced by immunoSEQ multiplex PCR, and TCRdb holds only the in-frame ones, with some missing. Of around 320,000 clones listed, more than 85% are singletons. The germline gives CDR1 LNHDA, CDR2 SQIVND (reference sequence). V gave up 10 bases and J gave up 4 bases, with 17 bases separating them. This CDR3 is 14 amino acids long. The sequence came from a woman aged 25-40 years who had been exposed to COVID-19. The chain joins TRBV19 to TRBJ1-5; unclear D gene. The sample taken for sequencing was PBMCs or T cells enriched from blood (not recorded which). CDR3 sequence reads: CATSPVLLNQPQHF. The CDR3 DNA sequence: TGTGCCACTTCGCCGGTCCTCTTAAATCAGCCCCAGCATTTT. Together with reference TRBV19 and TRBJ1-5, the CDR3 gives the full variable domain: DGGITQSPKYLFRKEGQNVTLSCEQNLNHDAMYWYRQDPGQGLRLIYYSQIVNDFQKGDIAEGYSVSREKKESFPLTVTSAQKNPTAFYLCATSPVLLNQPQHFGDGTRLSIL.